Listed here is a single TCR beta chain. The data were produced by immunoSEQ multiplex PCR, yet TCRdb's version contains in-frame clones alone and is incomplete. The repertoire holds about half a million clones, with 89% as singletons. This sample stems from a study of blood T cell repertoires in COVID-19. The sequenced sample consisted of peripheral blood. The source of this sequence is a man between 18 and 29 years old with COVID-19, enrolled during active disease.

CDR3 residues: CASSIVGRGNTEAFF. In DNA form, the CDR3 reads TGTGCCAGTAGTATAGTTGGTCGCGGGAACACTGAAGCTTTCTTT. V usage is TRBV19 and J usage is TRBJ1-1; D gene unclear. The CDR3 runs 15 residues. CDR1 and CDR2 (germline): LNHDA, SQIVND (reference sequence). Trimming took 1 base from V and 1 from J, leaving 10 bases between them.